The text below deals with one T cell receptor beta chain. Its target is unknown. The V end was cut by 3 bases, the J end by 7 bases, with 15 bases between. The CDR3 consists of 15 residues. CDR1 and CDR2 (germline): MNHEY, SVGEGT. 5'RACE, which relied on constant-segment primers, yielded TCR alpha and TCR beta cDNA libraries carrying sample barcodes and UMIs. In TCRdb, the 5' RACE reads were re-called with MiXCR into one record per CDR3 protein. The table shows 65,000 to 100,000 distinct CDR3 sequences, with roughly 13% occurring only once. The record originates from a study of T-cell memory formation after mild COVID-19. General study findings and limits: There was a balanced CD4/CD8 profile in clones contracting day 15 to 85, and later expanders leaned CD4+.

V and J are TRBV6-2 or TRBV6-3 and TRBJ2-2, with a tentative D call TRBD2 (5 bases). Sequences were obtained from PBMCs or a T cell subset sorted from them (not recorded which). The TCR comes from a man aged 18 to 29 who had mild COVID-19 (a few samples of this study predate the infection). Cell type and time point are not known. The CDR3 DNA follows: TGTGCCAGCAGTTATTTAGTTTTTCGGGACGGGGAGCTGTTTTTT. It translates to CASSYLVFRDGELFF.